This T cell receptor beta chain appears in the sequencing data of a study of shared clonotypes between healthy human individuals (dated by TCRdb to 2019 to 2021). At the level of the whole study: The cohort included a few men and a couple of women between 18 and 49 years of age. For each donor, three plates each were used for CD4 naive and CD4 memory, two plates were used for CD8 naive, and one plate was used for CD8 memory. Blood TCR repertoires of five healthy adults were deeply sequenced to estimate repertoire size and the extent of clonotype sharing between individuals. To increase sequencing depth and limit assay-specific biases, TCR repertoire library preparation and sequencing were carried out by different laboratories using diverse techniques. Between about 0.94 and 8.9 billion PBMCs per donor were obtained by leukapheresis.

The paper as a whole reports these results and caveats: Naive subsets generally had larger estimated clonotype richness than memory subsets. Higher generation probabilities were observed for clonotypes shared by all four sorted-subset donors than for non-shared clonotypes. Because the study included a small number of donors, the genetic and exposure-history diversity represented was limited. Sampling was restricted to blood, and TCR repertoires in tissue are likely to differ from TCR repertoires in blood. Pairwise subsampling indicated that sequencing depth was expected to affect the degree of clonotype sharing among donors. Sharing across a few donors was observed for 5% to 6.5% of naive CD4, under 4% of naive CD8, 2% to 2.5% of memory CD4, and roughly 0.4% of memory CD8 clonotypes. Incomplete sequencing was indicated by rarefaction of sorted-subset datasets, despite the large sequencing depth.

V is cut by 6 bases and J by 4 bases, and the space between the germline ends is 13 bases. The CDR3 spans 13 residues, from the cysteine through the phenylalanine. Left in the record is the CDR3 DNA by itself, 39 bases read in frame from the first base. The germline V gene encodes CDR1 MNHNS and CDR2 SASEGT. TCR CDR3 regions were amplified from genomic DNA by multiplex PCR using the deep immunoSEQ assay. For each cell subset, the extracted genomic DNA was distributed evenly across all wells of several immunoSEQ 96-well plates, and each plate served as one replicate. Each replicate PCR for sorted subsets received around 200 ng genomic DNA, equal to 28,000 or so T cell genomes. The purified libraries were quantified using a Qubit 3.0 fluorometer, sized with a Bioanalyzer 2100, and then quantified again using the KAPA Library Quantification kit. Each immunoSEQ 96-well plate was sequenced on its own single-read 150-cycle Illumina NextSeq 550 flow cell. The paper's data handling went like this. Because the immunoSEQ output included only junctional sequences and no quality scores, the filtering could not be the same as the filtering used for full-length reads. Sequences were annotated with PyIR, a Python wrapper for IgBLAST v1.9, using IMGT germline references to assign V/J genes and CDR3. Reads with weak V/J assignments (E-value above 1e-6), missing CDR3, stop codons, out-of-frame junctions, or ambiguous translated residues were removed. A V3J clonotype was defined by an identical inferred V gene, J gene, and CDR3 amino acid sequence. Percentage overlap between repertoires was computed as shared unique clonotypes divided by the size of the smaller repertoire. Richness of each repertoire was evaluated using RTK rarefaction, the Chao1 estimator, and Recon v2.1 estimates of unobserved clonotypes. Generation probabilities for all TCRbeta clonotypes obtained by the gDNA method from several donors were computed using OLGA. TCRdb retrieved this table from immuneACCESS and kept in-frame rearrangements only. Not all clones are present; in checked studies, unresolved V genes account for under half, and no reason is known for the remainder. That table is the source of V, J and clone size, and D and trimming were worked out from the DNA. The sample table records about 1 million clones; about 77% of these occur just once. Approximately 1.5% of the sample is taken by the ten largest.

The donors were healthy, HIV-negative adults who had no recently reported acute infections or vaccinations. All donors were Caucasian adults living in Nashville, Tennessee, USA. CD4+ T cells were enriched by magnetic negative selection, after which naive cells were positively selected on CD45RA and the negative fraction was taken as the memory subset. Blood was collected by leukapheresis, and PBMCs were isolated by Ficoll-Histopaque density gradient centrifugation and then cryopreserved in liquid nitrogen vapor phase. Analytical flow cytometry was used to check the purity and quantity of each magnetically sorted T cell population. Each sorted fraction had its genomic DNA isolated and then quantified by UV absorbance on a Nanodrop 2000c. Of note for this clone: The antigen it recognizes is unknown. Base qualities are not recorded, but no much larger clone differs from it by a single base. The identical CDR3 is also encoded by other nucleotide sequences in the sample.

The clonotype was recovered from a man between 18 and 29 years old in good health. The chain links TRBV6-1 with TRBJ2-7; TRBD1 might be the D gene, on 5 matching bases. The sequenced sample was memory CD4+ T cells sorted from blood. The cell subset or site label for this specimen denotes: CD45RA-negative fraction. The CDR3 region has the sequence CASRPQGAYEQYF. The DNA is TGTGCCAGCAGGCCTCAGGGTGCGTACGAGCAGTACTTC.